The 18 T cell receptor beta chains in this list originate from one sample, sequenced in a study of blood T cell repertoires in COVID-19. Sequencing was performed with immunoSEQ multiplex PCR; in TCRdb, only in-frame clones are kept and a portion is missing. Here the sample spans fewer than 350,000 clones, 85% being singletons. Sample: peripheral blood. The source of these receptors is a woman in her forties or fifties with active or convalescent COVID-19.

This clone was recorded once. The J gene is TRBJ2-5, the V gene TRBV6-5, with a weak D call TRBD2 (5 bases). The germline V gene encodes CDR1 MNHEY and CDR2 SVGAGI. The ends were cut back, 4 bases at V and 5 bases at J, with 11 bases in the middle. The CDR3 is made up of 13 amino acids. The CDR3 protein is CASSSVPGETQYF. The CDR3 DNA sequence: TGTGCCAGCAGTTCAGTCCCGGGGGAGACCCAGTACTTC.

The rearrangement uses TRBV11-2 and TRBJ2-1; 7 bases match TRBD1. Germline V gene sequence: CDR1 SGHAT, CDR2 FQNNGV. The CDR3 is 18 amino acids. J was trimmed by 2 bases and V by 3 bases; bases with no gene match: 13. The chain's CDR3 is CASSLTPTTGFAYNEQFF. In DNA, the CDR3 is TGTGCCAGCAGCTTGACCCCAACGACAGGGTTCGCCTACAATGAGCAGTTCTTC.

A single count supports this clone. The V and J genes are TRBV9 and TRBJ2-3, with D maybe TRBD2 (6 bases). CDR3 length equals 18 residues. Germline loops: CDR1 SGDLS, CDR2 YYNGEE. V lost 0 bases and J lost 6, with 23 bases in between. CDR3: CASSVGVAGTATSDTQYF. The CDR3 coding sequence is TGTGCCAGCAGCGTAGGGGTAGCCGGGACTGCTACATCGGATACGCAGTATTTT. Filled out from reference TRBV9 and TRBJ2-3, the complete variable domain reads DSGVTQTPKHLITATGQRVTLRCSPRSGDLSVYWYQQSLDQGLQFLIQYYNGEERAKGNILERFSAQQFPDLHSELNLSSLELGDSALYFCASSVGVAGTATSDTQYFGPGTRLTVL.

The V call is TRBV27, the J call TRBJ2-7; a possible D gene is TRBD1 (6 bases). Between the trimmed V and J ends, which lost 5 bases and 5 bases, there was a span of 13 bases. The CDR3 runs to 13 residues. Germline loops: CDR1 MNHEY, CDR2 SMNVEV (reference sequence). CDR3 nucleotide sequence: TGTGCCAGCAGTGCCAGGGGCGTCGACGAGCAGTACTTC. Residues: CASSARGVDEQYF.

A note on this clone: Other DNA sequences in this sample translate to the same CDR3. The J gene is TRBJ1-2, the V gene TRBV5-1; 7 positions match TRBD1. The CDR3 is 14 amino acids. CDR1 is SGHRS and CDR2 is YFSETQ in the germline V gene. V lost 0 bases, J lost 4 bases, and 3 bases stayed unmatched. CDR3 sequence (DNA): TGCGCCAGCAGCTTGGGGACAGGAGGCTATGGCTACACCTTC. It translates to CASSLGTGGYGYTF.

The J gene is TRBJ1-2, the V gene TRBV18; 10 bases map to TRBD1. Per the germline V gene, CDR1 is KGHSH and CDR2 is LQKENI. The junction had 4 bases not matched to a gene; V was cut back by 4 bases and J by 5 bases. CDR3 length equals 14 residues. CDR3 nucleotides: TGTGCCAGCTCACAGGACAGGGGGTGGTATGGCTACACCTTC. It codes for CASSQDRGWYGYTF.

The table lists this clone with many counts. The rearrangement links TRBV4-2 to TRBJ1-5; D is possibly TRBD1 (6 bases). The CDR3 length is 15 residues. CDR1 and CDR2 from the germline V gene are LGHNA and YNFKEQ. V lost 3 bases, J lost 3 bases, and 12 bases lay in between. The CDR3 loop reads CASSHDRLTNQPQHF. The CDR3 DNA reads as TGTGCCAGCAGCCACGACAGGTTAACCAATCAGCCCCAGCATTTT.

The chain links TRBV5-1 to TRBJ1-1; D is possibly TRBD1 (5 bases). V dropped 5 bases and J dropped 5 bases, with 19 bases sitting between them. The CDR3 contains 15 residues. Germline V gene lookup returns CDR1 SGHRS and CDR2 YFSETQ. The DNA of the CDR3 is TGCGCCAGCAGTCCGTCCGGTCAGGGAAGGACTGAAGCTTTCTTT. Protein sequence: CASSPSGQGRTEAFF.

The CDR3 DNA is TGTGCCAGCATAAACTCGAGAAACAATGAGCAGTTCTTC. Translated: CASINSRNNEQFF. The V call is TRBV25-1, the J call TRBJ2-1; D unclear. CDR3 size: 13 residues. Germline V gene lookup returns CDR1 MGHDK and CDR2 SYGVNS. With 7 bases removed from V and 5 bases from J, the gap between germline ends came to 12 bases.

The CDR3 sequence is CASSRPNRGLVTQYF. The CDR3 bases are TGTGCCAGCAGTCGACCAAACAGGGGGCTGGTGACCCAGTACTTC. The chain combines TRBV28 with TRBJ2-5; 9 bases agree with TRBD1. V lost 5 bases and J lost 7; bases outside the gene matches: 11. CDR3 size: 15 residues. Germline values: CDR1 MDHEN, CDR2 SYDVKM.

This clone was observed many times. The J gene is TRBJ2-1, the V gene TRBV5-6; possible D gene TRBD1, 6 bases. V dropped 0 bases and J dropped 9 bases, with 16 bases sitting between them. This CDR3 region has 15 residues. Germline-derived CDR1 and CDR2 are SGHDT and YYEEEE. CDR3 in DNA: TGTGCCAGCAGCTTGGTTCCAGGGGATCCCAGTGAGCAGTTCTTC. As protein: CASSLVPGDPSEQFF.

The V call is TRBV7-9, the J call TRBJ1-2; D is possibly TRBD1 (5 bases). V lost 8 bases, J lost 8 bases, and 15 bases lay in between. Germline V gene lookup returns CDR1 SEHNR and CDR2 FQNEAQ (reference sequence). The CDR3 runs to 12 residues. The CDR3 DNA follows: TGTGCCAGCCGGGCGGGGCCAGAAGGCTACACCTTC. As protein: CASRAGPEGYTF.

This clone came up once. This chain uses TRBV4-1 with TRBJ1-2; D unclear. The CDR3 runs 15 residues. The V end lost 0 bases, the J end lost 4 bases, and 12 bases lay between the germline ends. Germline loops: CDR1 MGHRA, CDR2 YSYEKL. CDR3 nucleotide sequence: TGCGCCAGCAGCCAAGATTCCCGGAGCTTCTATGGCTACACCTTC. This sequence encodes CASSQDSRSFYGYTF.

The rearrangement uses TRBV6-5 and TRBJ1-3; the D gene is possibly TRBD1 (5 bases). CDR1 is MNHEY, CDR2 SVGAGI, per germline. This CDR3 has 14 amino acids. The germline V and J ends were trimmed by 2 bases and 4 bases, with 9 bases remaining between them. CDR3 amino acids: CASSYRGRGNTIYF. CDR3 DNA sequence: TGTGCCAGCAGTTACAGGGGCAGGGGAAACACCATATATTTT.

The chain uses TRBV10-2 and TRBJ1-1; 7 bases agree with TRBD1. CDR3 size: 15 residues. Germline CDR1 and CDR2: WSHSY and SAAADI. The J segment lost 1 base and the V segment lost 2 bases, leaving 4 bases of the junction unmatched. CDR3 nucleotides: TGCGCCAGCAGTGAGCCGGGACAGCGGAACACTGAAGCTTTCTTT. This encodes CASSEPGQRNTEAFF.

The genes are TRBV9 and TRBJ1-4; D not resolved. Germline values: CDR1 SGDLS, CDR2 YYNGEE. The V end lost 0 bases, the J end lost 0 bases, and 24 bases lay between the germline ends. This CDR3 comprises 21 residues. CDR3 bases: TGTGCCAGCAGCGTAGTTCTACTCTTGCTGGTTTTTCCTGCAACTAATGAAAAACTGTTTTTT. It yields the protein CASSVVLLLLVFPATNEKLFF.

CDR3 nucleotides: TGTGCCAGCAGAAGTCGCAGAATAAACACCATATATTTT. This gives the protein CASRSRRINTIYF. V gene TRBV6-5 combines with J gene TRBJ1-3; D not resolved. The CDR3 runs to 13 residues. V lost 6 bases, J lost 6 bases, and 12 bases lay in between. CDR1 is MNHEY and CDR2 is SVGAGI in the germline V gene.

The chain links TRBV5-1 to TRBJ1-1; D not resolved. The V gene lost 3 bases and the J gene lost 4 bases, with 10 bases spanning the gap. CDR1 and CDR2 from the germline V gene are SGHRS and YFSETQ. This CDR3 has 13 amino acids. The CDR3 DNA follows: TGCGCCAGCAGCTCCGCGGTGGGCACTGAAGCTTTCTTT. Its protein product is CASSSAVGTEAFF.